This T cell receptor (beta chain) was identified during a study of blood T cell repertoires in COVID-19 (dated by TCRdb to the early 2020s). Some background on the complete study: The collaborator samples originated in the United States, Italy and Spain and spanned the acute and convalescent phases of COVID-19. The material from the prospective study consisted of cDNA or gDNA derived from T cells, B-cell-depleted T cells, or PBMCs. Subjects who had been exposed to COVID-19, were actively infected with it, or had recovered from it provided the deeply sampled blood TCRbeta repertoires that made up the dataset. The repertoires were released in a freely available public database intended as a resource for research on the immune response to SARS-CoV-2. The samples were drawn from two sources: the first 160 participants of the ongoing ImmuneRACE study, and 1,254 subjects contributed by 6 global collaborators. Nearly every sample came with metadata listing a de-identified subject ID, COVID-19 status, age in years and sex. Where available, HLA class I and class II types were taken from metadata supplied by the sample provider and were not determined by assay-based typing. What the work shows at the level of the full study, not this receptor alone: Clinical and demographic metadata were provided uncurated, with the amount varying by source and participant.

Participants in the prospective study were enrolled through a virtual design, were aged about 18 to 90 years, and lived in about 25 United States geographic areas. In the prospective study, cohorts were assigned on the basis of participant-reported clinical history obtained from a screening survey and a study questionnaire. ImmuneRACE Cohort 3 recovered participants were defined by two consecutive negative NP/OP PCR tests, healthcare professional clearance, or symptom resolution. In the prospective study, whole blood, serum and a nasopharyngeal or oropharyngeal swab were collected from each participant by mobile phlebotomists. Prospective study participants could optionally give additional blood draws and questionnaires over an approximately 2-month period. Blood samples from the prospective study were shipped frozen or at room temperature prior to DNA extraction. TCRbeta CDR3 regions were amplified from genomic DNA using the immunoSEQ Assay, a bias-controlled multiplex PCR. The authors processed their data as follows. The number of nucleated cells in each sample was estimated from the amplification of reference gene primers within the assay. To quantify the absolute abundance of each unique TCRbeta CDR3 rearrangement, sequence reads were collapsed and filtered. For each sample, productive Simpson clonality was calculated by taking the square root of Simpson's diversity index across productive rearrangements. The clones in this table, taken by TCRdb from immuneACCESS, are in-frame only. Not every clone is retained; where verified, under half of the shortfall comes from an unresolved V gene, and the cause of the rest is unknown. V and J calls and clone size are as listed in that table; D and trimming were resolved from the DNA. The sample table shows roughly 290,000 clones, and around 90% are seen once. Clones ranked in the top ten supply less than 2% of the sample.

Points on this clone: Its antigen is still unknown. No qualities accompany the bases; no much larger clone lies one base away.

Sample: PBMCs or T cells enriched from blood (not recorded which). The source of this sequence is a woman in her forties who had recovered from COVID-19.

The bases read TGCGCCAGCGGGGGACTCGGGACAGCGAACACTGAAGCTTTCTTT. This yields the protein CASGGLGTANTEAFF. Rearrangement joined TRBV10-2 to TRBJ1-1; TRBD1 agrees with 7 junctional bases. The CDR3 sequence holds 15 residues, the cysteine and phenylalanine included. The sequence is cut down to CDR3 DNA, 45 bases in frame from base 1. The junction shows trimming of 8 bases on V and 1 base on J, and the gene matches do not reach 10 bases of it. Taken from the germline V gene, the CDR1 and CDR2 loops are WSHSY and SAAADI.